Presented here are 13 T cell receptor beta chains from one specimen sequenced in a study of CD8+CD57+ T cells in acquired aplastic anemia (dated by TCRdb to the late 2010s). TCRdb lists the instrument as Illumina HiSeq 2000. TCR beta VDJ combination and CDR3 sequence profiling used genomic DNA as the template. TCRdb reprocessed the public reads (quality trimming at Q25 with fastp, clone calling with MiXCR) and kept in-frame beta chains. Identical CDR3 protein sequences are pooled into one entry, listed with their most common genes and DNA. In all, the sample holds around 250,000 distinct CDR3 sequences, and approximately 86% of those were seen once. Roughly two fifths of the sample comes from the top ten. The patients picked for sequencing were ones in whom flow cytometry had shown an expansion of CD8+CD57+ cells. The sample consisted of sorted CD4+, CD8+, or CD8+CD57+ T cells (not recorded which) from PBMCs. The receptors come from a human donor with aplastic anemia.

In the case of this clonotype: Its ends do not fully match the called genes, so a read error is possible. The gene calls are TRBV9 and TRBJ2-3, with TRBD1 matching 10 bases. The CDR3 covers 14 residues. Germline V lookup: CDR1 SGDLS, CDR2 YYNGEE. CDR3 protein: CASSVTGGHSPLHF. The CDR3 nucleotides are TGTGCCAGCAGCGTGACAGGGGGCCATTCACCCCTCCATTTT.

This clonotype was counted a few times. The chain has TRBV11-1 and TRBJ1-2, with 8 bases that match TRBD1. V lost 2 bases to trimming and J lost 4 bases; unmatched junction nucleotides: 3. Germline CDR1 and CDR2: SGHAT and FQDESV (reference sequence). The CDR3 sequence is 14 residues long. For the CDR3, the DNA is TGTGCCAGCAGCTTACGGACAGGGTCCTATGGCTACACCTTC. The encoded protein is CASSLRTGSYGYTF.

Points on this clonotype: One junction end disagrees with the germline gene, perhaps due to a read error. The chain uses TRBV5-1 and TRBJ2-5, with 11 bases identical to TRBD1. The J call could be wrong; TRBJ2-3 is a better fit for the DNA end. The CDR3 has 14 amino acids. Germline-derived CDR1 and CDR2 are SGHRS and YFSETQ. The CDR3 sequence: CASSMDRGRLTQYF. CDR3 nucleotide sequence: TGTGCCAGCAGCATGGACAGGGGGCGTCTTACGCAGTATTTT.

This rearrangement joins TRBV7-8 to TRBJ2-5, with 7 bases aligning to TRBD1. Per germline, CDR1 SGHVS and CDR2 FQNEAQ. The CDR3 length is 14 residues. Losses at the gene ends were 3 bases for V and 14 bases for J; bases not matched to a gene: 15. The CDR3 here is CASSFEADGTALYF. The CDR3 DNA sequence: TGTGCCAGCAGCTTTGAGGCAGACGGGACAGCCCTTTACTTC.

The V and J genes are TRBV6-4 and TRBJ1-5; 7 bases map to TRBD1. CDR1 and CDR2 (germline): MRHNA, SNTAGT. This CDR3 comprises 17 residues. V dropped 0 bases and J dropped 0; count of bases not matched to a gene: 5. The CDR3 here is CASSDSSTGDSNQPQHF. As DNA, the CDR3 is TGTGCCAGCAGTGACTCGAGTACAGGGGATAGCAATCAGCCCCAGCATTTT.

Worth noting for this clonotype: A junction end diverges from the germline sequence, so it may reflect a read error. The chain employs TRBV7-9 and TRBJ2-5; perhaps TRBD1 as D (7 bases). There are 15 residues in the CDR3. The germline CDR1 and CDR2 sequences are SEHNR and FQNEAQ (reference sequence). The CDR3 sequence: CASSLARGTEETEYF. The CDR3 region has the DNA TGTGCCAGCAGCTTAGCCCGCGGGACAGAAGAGACCGAGTACTTC.

This clonotype has just one count. Without the conserved terminal phenylalanine or tryptophan, this CDR3 likely stems from a read error. No DNA is shown, since the ends of the CDR3 on it are uncertain; the CDR3 is the one TCRdb lists. This chain connects TRBV7-2 to TRBJ2-1. The germline gives CDR1 SGHTA, CDR2 FQGNSA. The CDR3 length equals 12 residues, ends included. The CDR3 protein is CASSHRCAEQQY.

J is TRBJ2-7 and V is TRBV9; 7 bases agree with TRBD1. The CDR3 runs 18 residues. V shed 0 bases and J 1 base; nucleotides not matched to a gene: 13. Looked up from germline, CDR1 is SGDLS and CDR2 is YYNGEE. The CDR3 DNA reads TGTGCCAGCAGCGTAGGGCCACACGGGACAGCCCTTTCCTACGAGCAGTACGTC. It encodes CASSVGPHGTALSYEQYV.

Turning to this clonotype: A read error may account for a junction end that differs from germline. V is TRBV7-2 and J is TRBJ2-1; D call uncertain. This CDR3 contains 14 residues. CDR1 and CDR2 from the germline V gene are SGHTA and FQGNSA. The CDR3 coding sequence is TGTGCCAGCAGCCCACGTTCTGGGTCACCCCACCACTTTTTC. Translating it yields CASSPRSGSPHHFF.

V gene TRBV7-9 combines with J gene TRBJ2-7; no clear D gene. This CDR3 is built from 15 residues. The V end was cut by 1 base, the J end by 13 bases, with 23 bases between. Germline loops: CDR1 SEHNR, CDR2 FQNEAQ (reference sequence). The CDR3 DNA follows: TGTGCCAGCAGCTTAGTTGGCAGCTACGCGGCCAACGTCTACTTC. It specifies CASSLVGSYAANVYF.

DNA of the CDR3: TGTGCCAGCAGCGTAGCGGGAGGTCCCACTGAAGAGTATTTT. Translation gives CASSVAGGPTEEYF. The V call is TRBV9, the J call TRBJ2-3, with 7 bases that match TRBD2. This CDR3 has 14 amino acids. With 0 bases clipped from V and 13 bases from J, the junction kept 11 bases outside the gene matches. Germline assignment: CDR1 SGDLS and CDR2 YYNGEE.

The rearrangement joins TRBV7-8 to TRBJ1-4; D is undetermined. V was pared by 6 bases and J by 11 bases, with 28 bases between. There are 17 residues in the CDR3. Germline V gives CDR1 SGHVS, CDR2 FQNEAQ. The CDR3 is CASREGSGRRNEQKLFF. DNA for the CDR3: TGTGCCAGCAGGGAGGGAAGCGGGAGACGCAATGAGCAGAAACTGTTTTTT.

Of note for this clonotype: One junction end does not reproduce the germline sequence, and a read error may be involved. The chain links TRBV7-9 to TRBJ2-5, with D uncertain. CDR1 and CDR2 (germline): SEHNR, FQNEAQ (reference sequence). This CDR3 comprises 15 residues. The CDR3 nucleotides read TGTGCCAGCAGCGTAGCTCACGCGAACACAGAGACGCAGTACTTC. As protein: CASSVAHANTETQYF.